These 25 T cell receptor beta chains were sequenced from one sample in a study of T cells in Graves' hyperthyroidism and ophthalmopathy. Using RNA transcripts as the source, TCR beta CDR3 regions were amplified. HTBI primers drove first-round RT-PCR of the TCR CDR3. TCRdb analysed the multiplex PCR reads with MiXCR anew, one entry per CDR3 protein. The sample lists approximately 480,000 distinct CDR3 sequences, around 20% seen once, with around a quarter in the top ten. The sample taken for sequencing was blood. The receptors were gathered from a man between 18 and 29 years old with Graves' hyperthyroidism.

The CDR3 loop is CASAPDPRDNFSYEQYF. CDR3 sequence (DNA): TGTGCCAGCGCCCCAGACCCCCGGGACAACTTCTCCTACGAGCAGTACTTC. The chain carries TRBV6-1 and TRBJ2-7, with a tentative D call TRBD1 (6 bases). Trimming stripped 8 bases from V and 0 bases from J, with 23 bases between. CDR1 and CDR2 from the germline V gene are MNHNS and SASEGT. The CDR3 loop spans 17 amino acids.

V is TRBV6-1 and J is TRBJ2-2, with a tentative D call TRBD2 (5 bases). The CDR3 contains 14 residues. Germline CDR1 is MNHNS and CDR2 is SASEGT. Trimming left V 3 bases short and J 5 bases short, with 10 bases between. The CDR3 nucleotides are TGTGCCAGCAGTGAGGAGGTGGGGACCGGGGAGCTGTTTTTT. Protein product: CASSEEVGTGELFF.

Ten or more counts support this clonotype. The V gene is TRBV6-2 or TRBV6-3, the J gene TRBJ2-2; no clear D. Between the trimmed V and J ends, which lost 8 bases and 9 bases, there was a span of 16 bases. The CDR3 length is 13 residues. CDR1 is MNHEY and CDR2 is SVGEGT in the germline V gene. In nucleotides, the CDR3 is TGTGCCAGCCCCCCTACGAGCCTAAGGGAGCTGTTTTTT. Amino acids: CASPPTSLRELFF.

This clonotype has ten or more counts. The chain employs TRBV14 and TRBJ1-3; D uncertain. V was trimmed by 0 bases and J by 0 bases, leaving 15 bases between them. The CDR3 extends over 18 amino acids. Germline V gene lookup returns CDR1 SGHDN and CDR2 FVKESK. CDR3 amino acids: CASSQDRGGGPSGNTIYF. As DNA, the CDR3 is TGTGCCAGCAGCCAAGATCGGGGTGGCGGCCCCTCTGGAAACACCATATATTTT. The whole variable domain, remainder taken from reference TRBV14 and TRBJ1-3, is EAGVTQFPSHSVIEKGQTVTLRCDPISGHDNLYWYRRVMGKEIKFLLHFVKESKQDESGMPNNRFLAERTGGTYSTLKVQPAELEDSGVYFCASSQDRGGGPSGNTIYFGEGSWLTVV.

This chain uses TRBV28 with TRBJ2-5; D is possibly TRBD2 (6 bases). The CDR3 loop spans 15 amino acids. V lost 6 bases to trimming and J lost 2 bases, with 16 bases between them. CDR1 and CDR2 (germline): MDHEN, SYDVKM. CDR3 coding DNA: TGTGCCAGCAGCGAGGAGGGAGCCCTGCAAGAGACCCAGTACTTC. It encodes CASSEEGALQETQYF.

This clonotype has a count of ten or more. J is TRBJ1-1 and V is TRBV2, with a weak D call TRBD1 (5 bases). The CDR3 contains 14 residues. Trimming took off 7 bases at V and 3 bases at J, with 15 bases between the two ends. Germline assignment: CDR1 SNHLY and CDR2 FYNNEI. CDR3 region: CASTVGGSYTEAFF. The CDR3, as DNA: TGTGCCAGCACCGTGGGGGGTTCCTACACTGAAGCTTTCTTT.

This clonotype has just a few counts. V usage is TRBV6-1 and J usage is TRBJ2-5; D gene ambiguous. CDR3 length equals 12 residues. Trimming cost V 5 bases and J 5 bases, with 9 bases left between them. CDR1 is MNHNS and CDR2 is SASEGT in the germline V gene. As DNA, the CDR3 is TGTGCCAGCAGTAACTATATGGAGACCCAGTACTTC. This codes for CASSNYMETQYF.

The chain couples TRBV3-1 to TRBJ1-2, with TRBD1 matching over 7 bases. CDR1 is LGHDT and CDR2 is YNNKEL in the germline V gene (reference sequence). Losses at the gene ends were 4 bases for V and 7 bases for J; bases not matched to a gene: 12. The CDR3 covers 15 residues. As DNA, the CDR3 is TGTGCCAGCAGCCTAGGACGGGACACAGGGGCTGGCTACACCTTC. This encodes CASSLGRDTGAGYTF.

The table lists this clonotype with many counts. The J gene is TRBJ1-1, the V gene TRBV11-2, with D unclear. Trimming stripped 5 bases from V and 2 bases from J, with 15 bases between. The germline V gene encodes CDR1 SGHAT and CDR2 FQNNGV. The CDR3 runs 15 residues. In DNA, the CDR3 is TGTGCCAGCAGCCCAAGATGGACGGATAACACTGAAGCTTTCTTT. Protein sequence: CASSPRWTDNTEAFF.

CDR3 nucleotide sequence: TGTGCCAGCGGATCGAGTTTCATCCAAGAGACCCAGTACTTC. Encoded protein: CASGSSFIQETQYF. V usage is TRBV12-3 or TRBV12-4 and J usage is TRBJ2-5; D remains ambiguous. The CDR3 extends over 14 amino acids. The V gene lost 8 bases and the J gene lost 1 base, with 14 bases spanning the gap.

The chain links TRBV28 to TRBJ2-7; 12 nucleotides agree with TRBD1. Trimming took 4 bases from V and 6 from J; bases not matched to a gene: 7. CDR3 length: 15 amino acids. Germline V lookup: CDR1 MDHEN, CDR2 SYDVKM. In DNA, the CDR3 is TGTGCCAGCAGTTCCACCGGGACAGGGGGCCTCGAGCAGTACTTC. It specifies CASSSTGTGGLEQYF.

CDR3 sequence (DNA): TGTGCCAGCCCAAGAGGTTTGGGTCGTGGCTACACCTTC. Residues: CASPRGLGRGYTF. J is TRBJ1-2 and V is TRBV6-1; D gene uncertain. The CDR3 contains 13 residues. CDR1 is MNHNS, CDR2 SASEGT, per germline. V was clipped by 8 bases and J by 7 bases, with 17 bases between them.

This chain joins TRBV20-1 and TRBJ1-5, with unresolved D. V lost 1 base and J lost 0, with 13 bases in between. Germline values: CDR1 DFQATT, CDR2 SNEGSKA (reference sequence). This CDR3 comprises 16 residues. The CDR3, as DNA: TGCAGTGCTAGAGCCCGCGGAGGGCATAGCAATCAGCCCCAGCATTTT. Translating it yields CSARARGGHSNQPQHF.

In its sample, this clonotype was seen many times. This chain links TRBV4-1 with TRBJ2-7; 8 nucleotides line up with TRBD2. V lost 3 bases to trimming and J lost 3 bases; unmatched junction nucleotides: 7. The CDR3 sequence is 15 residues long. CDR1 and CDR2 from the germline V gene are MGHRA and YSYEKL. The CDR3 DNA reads TGCGCCAGCAGCCACCTTAGCGGGGCGAGCTACGAGCAGTACTTC. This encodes CASSHLSGASYEQYF.

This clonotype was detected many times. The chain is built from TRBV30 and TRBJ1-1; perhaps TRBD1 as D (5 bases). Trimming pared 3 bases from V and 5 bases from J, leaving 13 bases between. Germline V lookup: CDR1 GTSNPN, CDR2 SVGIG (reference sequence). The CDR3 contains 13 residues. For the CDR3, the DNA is TGTGCCTGGAGAGACGGGGGATATACTGAAGCTTTCTTT. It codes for CAWRDGGYTEAFF.

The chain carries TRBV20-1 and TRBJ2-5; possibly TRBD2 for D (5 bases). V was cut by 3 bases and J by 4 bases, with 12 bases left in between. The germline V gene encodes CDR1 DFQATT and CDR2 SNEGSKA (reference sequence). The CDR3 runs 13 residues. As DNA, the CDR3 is TGCAGTGCTAGGCGGGCCCCGTTAGAGACCCAGTACTTC. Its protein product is CSARRAPLETQYF.

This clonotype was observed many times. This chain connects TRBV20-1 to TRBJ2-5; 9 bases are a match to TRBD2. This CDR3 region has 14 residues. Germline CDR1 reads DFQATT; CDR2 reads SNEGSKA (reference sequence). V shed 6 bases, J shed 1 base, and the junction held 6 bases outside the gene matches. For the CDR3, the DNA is TGCAGTGCCGGTCGACTAGCGGCCCAAGAGACCCAGTACTTC. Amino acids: CSAGRLAAQETQYF.

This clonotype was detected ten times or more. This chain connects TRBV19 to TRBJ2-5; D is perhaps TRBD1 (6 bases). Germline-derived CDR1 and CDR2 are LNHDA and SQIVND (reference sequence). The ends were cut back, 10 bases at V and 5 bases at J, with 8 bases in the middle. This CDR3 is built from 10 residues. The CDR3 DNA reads TGTGCCACTAGGGGGGAGACCCAGTACTTC. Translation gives CATRGETQYF.

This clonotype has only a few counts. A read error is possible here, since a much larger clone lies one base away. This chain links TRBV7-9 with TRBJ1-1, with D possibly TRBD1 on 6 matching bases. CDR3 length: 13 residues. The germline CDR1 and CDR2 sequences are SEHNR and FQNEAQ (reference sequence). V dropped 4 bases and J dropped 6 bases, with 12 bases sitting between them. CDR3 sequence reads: CASSSGQYAEAFF. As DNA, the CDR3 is TGTGCCAGCAGCTCCGGACAGTACGCTGAAGCTTTCTTT. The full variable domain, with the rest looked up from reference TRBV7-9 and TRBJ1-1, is DTGVSQNPRHKITKRGQNVTFRCDPISEHNRLYWYRQTLGQGPEFLTYFQNEAQLEKSRLLSDRFSAERPKGSFSTLEIQRTEQGDSAMYLCASSSGQYAEAFFGQGTRLTVV.

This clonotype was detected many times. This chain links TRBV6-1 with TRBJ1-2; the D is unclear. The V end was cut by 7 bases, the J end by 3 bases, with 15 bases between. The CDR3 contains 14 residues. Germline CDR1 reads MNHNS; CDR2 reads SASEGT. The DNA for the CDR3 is TGTGCCAGCAAGACGGACGGCTACCACTATGGCTACACCTTC. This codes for CASKTDGYHYGYTF.

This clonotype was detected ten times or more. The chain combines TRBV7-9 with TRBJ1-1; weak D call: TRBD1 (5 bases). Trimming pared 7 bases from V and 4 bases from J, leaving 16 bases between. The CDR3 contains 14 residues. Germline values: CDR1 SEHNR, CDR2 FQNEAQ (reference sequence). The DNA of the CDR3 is TGTGCCAGCACCCTTGGAGGAGGGGTCACTGAAGCTTTCTTT. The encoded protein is CASTLGGGVTEAFF.

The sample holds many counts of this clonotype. DNA for the CDR3: TGTGCCATCAGATCGGGACACCTAGCTAACTATGGCTACACCTTC. Its protein is CAIRSGHLANYGYTF. V is TRBV10-3 and J is TRBJ1-2; D might be TRBD1 (6 bases). The CDR3 totals 15 residues. V was shortened by 6 bases and J by 0 bases, with 14 bases between the two germline ends. Germline-derived CDR1 and CDR2 are ENHRY and SYGVKD.

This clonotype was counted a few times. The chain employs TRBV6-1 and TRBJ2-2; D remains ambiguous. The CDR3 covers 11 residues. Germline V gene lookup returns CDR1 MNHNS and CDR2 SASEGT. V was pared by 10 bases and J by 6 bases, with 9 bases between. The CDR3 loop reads CANSDPGELFF. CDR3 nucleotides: TGTGCCAATTCGGACCCCGGGGAGCTGTTTTTT.

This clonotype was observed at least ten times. The CDR3 DNA is TGTGCCAGCAGCTTCGGGTCTAGCTCCTACGAGCAGTACTTC. Translation: CASSFGSSSYEQYF. V gene TRBV11-2 combines with J gene TRBJ2-7; D call uncertain. Germline-derived CDR1 and CDR2 are SGHAT and FQNNGV. This CDR3 contains 14 residues. The V and J ends lost 3 bases and 0 bases respectively, with 9 bases between them.

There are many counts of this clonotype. CDR3 bases: TGTGCCAGCAGTTTATTTTTGGACAGGCCCGCCTACGAGCAGTACTTC. It encodes CASSLFLDRPAYEQYF. V is TRBV28 and J is TRBJ2-7; 7 bases match TRBD1. V shed 1 base and J 2 bases; nucleotides not matched to a gene: 8. CDR1 and CDR2 (germline): MDHEN, SYDVKM. CDR3 size: 16 residues.